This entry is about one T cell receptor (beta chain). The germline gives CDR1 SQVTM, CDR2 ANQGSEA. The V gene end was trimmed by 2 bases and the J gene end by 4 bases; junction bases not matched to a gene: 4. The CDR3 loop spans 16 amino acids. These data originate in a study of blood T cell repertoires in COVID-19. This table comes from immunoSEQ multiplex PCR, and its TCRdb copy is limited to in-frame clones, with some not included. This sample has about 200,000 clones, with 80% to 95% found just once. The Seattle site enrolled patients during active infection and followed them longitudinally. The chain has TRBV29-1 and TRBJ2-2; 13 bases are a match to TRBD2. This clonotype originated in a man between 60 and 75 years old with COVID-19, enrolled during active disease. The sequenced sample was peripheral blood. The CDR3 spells CSVEQGTSGATGELFF. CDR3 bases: TGCAGCGTTGAACAAGGGACTAGCGGGGCCACCGGGGAGCTGTTTTTT.